This TCR beta chain was documented in a study of blood T cell repertoires in COVID-19. Looking at the study overall: Sources were T cells, B-cell-depleted T cells, or PBMCs; the material itself was cDNA or gDNA.

TCRdb keeps only in-frame clones here, not all; method: immunoSEQ multiplex PCR. The profile shows 45,000 to 60,000 clones, around 83% of them singletons. Germline values: CDR1 SGHTA, CDR2 FQGNSA. CDR3 length: 13 residues. V dropped 3 bases and J dropped 9; count of bases not matched to a gene: 2. This clone was seen only a few times. Input material: peripheral blood. This receptor was identified in a human donor in a cohort sampled during active COVID-19. The V and J genes are TRBV7-2 and TRBJ2-2, with 9 bases aligning to TRBD1. CDR3 sequence reads: CASSLTGGWELFF. DNA for the CDR3: TGTGCCAGCAGCTTGACAGGGGGGTGGGAGCTGTTTTTT.